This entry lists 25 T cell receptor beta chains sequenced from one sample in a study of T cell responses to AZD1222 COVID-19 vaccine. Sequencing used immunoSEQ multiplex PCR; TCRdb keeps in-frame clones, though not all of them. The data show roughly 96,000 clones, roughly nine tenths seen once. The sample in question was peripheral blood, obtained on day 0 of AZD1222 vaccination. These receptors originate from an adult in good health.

The CDR3 here is CASSYMTDEQFF. CDR3 sequence (DNA): TGTGCCAGCAGTTACATGACTGATGAGCAGTTCTTC. The chain has TRBV6-6 and TRBJ2-1, with D unresolved. Looked up from germline, CDR1 is MNHNY and CDR2 is SVGAGI (reference sequence). The CDR3 sequence is 12 residues long. V lost 2 bases to trimming and J lost 8 bases, with 7 bases between them.

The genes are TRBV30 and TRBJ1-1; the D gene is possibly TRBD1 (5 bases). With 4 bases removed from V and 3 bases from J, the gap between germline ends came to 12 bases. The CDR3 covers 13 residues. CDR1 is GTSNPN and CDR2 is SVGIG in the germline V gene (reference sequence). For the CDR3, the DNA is TGTGCCTGGAATCCCGGGGGGTACACTGAAGCTTTCTTT. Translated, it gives CAWNPGGYTEAFF.

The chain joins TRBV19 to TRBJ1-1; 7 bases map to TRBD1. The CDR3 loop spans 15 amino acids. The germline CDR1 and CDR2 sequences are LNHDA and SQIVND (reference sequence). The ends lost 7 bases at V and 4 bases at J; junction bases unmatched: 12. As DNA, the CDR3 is TGTGCCAGTATTACGACAGGGTTTGCTGGCACTGAAGCTTTCTTT. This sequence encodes CASITTGFAGTEAFF.

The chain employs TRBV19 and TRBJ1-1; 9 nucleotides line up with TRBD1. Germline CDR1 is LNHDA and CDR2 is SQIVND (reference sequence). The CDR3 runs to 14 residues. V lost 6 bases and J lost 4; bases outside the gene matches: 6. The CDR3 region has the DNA TGTGCCAGTAGGGCGACAGGGGGGACCACTGAAGCTTTCTTT. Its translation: CASRATGGTTEAFF.

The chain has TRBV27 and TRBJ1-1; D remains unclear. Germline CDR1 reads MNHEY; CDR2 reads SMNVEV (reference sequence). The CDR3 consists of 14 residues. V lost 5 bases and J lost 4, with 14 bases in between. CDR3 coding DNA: TGTGCCAGCAGTCCTCAAGGGTTTGTCACTGAAGCTTTCTTT. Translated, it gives CASSPQGFVTEAFF.

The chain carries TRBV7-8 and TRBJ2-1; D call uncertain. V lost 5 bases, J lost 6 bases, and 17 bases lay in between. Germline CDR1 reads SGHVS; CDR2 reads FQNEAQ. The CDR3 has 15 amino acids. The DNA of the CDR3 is TGTGCCAGCAGCCAATCTGACACCCTCGTCAATGAGCAGTTCTTC. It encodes CASSQSDTLVNEQFF.

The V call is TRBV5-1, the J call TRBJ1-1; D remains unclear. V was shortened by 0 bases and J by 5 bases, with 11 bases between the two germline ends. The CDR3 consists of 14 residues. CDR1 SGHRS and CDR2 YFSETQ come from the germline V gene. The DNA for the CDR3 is TGCGCCAGCAGCTTGGGGCAGGAAGGGACTGAAGCTTTCTTT. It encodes CASSLGQEGTEAFF.

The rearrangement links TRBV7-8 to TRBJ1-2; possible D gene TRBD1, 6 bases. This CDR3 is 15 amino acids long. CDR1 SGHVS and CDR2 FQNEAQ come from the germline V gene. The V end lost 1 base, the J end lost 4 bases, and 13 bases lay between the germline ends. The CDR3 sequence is CASSLVGGGIYGYTF. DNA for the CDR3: TGTGCCAGCAGCTTAGTAGGGGGTGGCATCTATGGCTACACCTTC.

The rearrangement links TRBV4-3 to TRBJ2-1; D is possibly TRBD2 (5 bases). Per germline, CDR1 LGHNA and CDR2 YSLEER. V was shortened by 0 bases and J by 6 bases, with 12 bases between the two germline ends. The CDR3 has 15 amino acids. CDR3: CASSQDREGLNEQFF. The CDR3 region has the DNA TGCGCCAGCAGCCAAGATAGAGAGGGTCTCAATGAGCAGTTCTTC.

CDR3 sequence reads: CASSRNTGWSTEAFF. The CDR3 DNA follows: TGCGCCAGCAGCCGAAATACAGGGTGGAGCACTGAAGCTTTCTTT. J is TRBJ1-1 and V is TRBV4-1, with D perhaps TRBD1 (6 bases). This CDR3 region has 15 residues. Germline values: CDR1 MGHRA, CDR2 YSYEKL. The ends were cut back, 4 bases at V and 4 bases at J, with 16 bases in the middle.

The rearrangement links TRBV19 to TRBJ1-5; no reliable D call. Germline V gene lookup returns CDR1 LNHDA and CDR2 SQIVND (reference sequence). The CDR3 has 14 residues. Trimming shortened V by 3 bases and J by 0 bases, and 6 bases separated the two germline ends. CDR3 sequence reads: CASSIWTSNQPQHF. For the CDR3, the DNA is TGTGCCAGTAGTATTTGGACTAGCAATCAGCCCCAGCATTTT.

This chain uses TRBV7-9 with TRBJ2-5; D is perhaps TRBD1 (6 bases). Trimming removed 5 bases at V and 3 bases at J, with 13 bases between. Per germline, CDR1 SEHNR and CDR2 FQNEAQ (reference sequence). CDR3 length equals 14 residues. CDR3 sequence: CASSSPDSEETQYF. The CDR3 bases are TGTGCCAGCAGCAGCCCGGACAGCGAAGAGACCCAGTACTTC. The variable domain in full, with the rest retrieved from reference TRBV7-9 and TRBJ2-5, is DTGVSQNPRHKITKRGQNVTFRCDPISEHNRLYWYRQTLGQGPEFLTYFQNEAQLEKSRLLSDRFSAERPKGSFSTLEIQRTEQGDSAMYLCASSSPDSEETQYFGPGTRLLVL.

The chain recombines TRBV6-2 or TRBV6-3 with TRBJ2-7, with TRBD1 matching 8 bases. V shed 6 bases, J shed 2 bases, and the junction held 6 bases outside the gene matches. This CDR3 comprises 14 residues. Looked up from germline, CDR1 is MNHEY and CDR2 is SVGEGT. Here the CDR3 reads CASSRTGNTYEQYF. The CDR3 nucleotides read TGTGCCAGCAGCCGGACAGGGAACACCTACGAGCAGTACTTC.

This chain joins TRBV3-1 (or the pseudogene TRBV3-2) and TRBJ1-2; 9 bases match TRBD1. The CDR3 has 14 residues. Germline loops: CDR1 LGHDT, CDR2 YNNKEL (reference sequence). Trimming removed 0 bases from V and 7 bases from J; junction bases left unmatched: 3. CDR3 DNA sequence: TGTGCCAGCAGCCAAGAGGGGACAGGGAGTGGCTACACCTTC. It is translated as CASSQEGTGSGYTF.

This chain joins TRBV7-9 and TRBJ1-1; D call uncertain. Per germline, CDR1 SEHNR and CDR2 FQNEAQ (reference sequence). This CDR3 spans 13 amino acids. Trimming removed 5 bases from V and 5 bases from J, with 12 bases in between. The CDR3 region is CASSPVGETEAFF. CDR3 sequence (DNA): TGTGCCAGCAGCCCAGTCGGGGAAACTGAAGCTTTCTTT.

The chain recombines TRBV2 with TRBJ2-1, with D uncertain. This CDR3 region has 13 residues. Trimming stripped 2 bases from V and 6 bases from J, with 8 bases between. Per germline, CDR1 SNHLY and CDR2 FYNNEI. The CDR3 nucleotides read TGTGCCAGCAGTGAATATACGGGCAATGAGCAGTTCTTC. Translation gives CASSEYTGNEQFF.

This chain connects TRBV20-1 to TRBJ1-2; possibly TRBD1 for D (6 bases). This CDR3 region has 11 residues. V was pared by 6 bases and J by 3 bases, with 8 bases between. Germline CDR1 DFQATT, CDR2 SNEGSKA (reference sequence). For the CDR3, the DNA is TGCAGTGCGCGGACAGACTATGGCTACACCTTC. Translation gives CSARTDYGYTF.

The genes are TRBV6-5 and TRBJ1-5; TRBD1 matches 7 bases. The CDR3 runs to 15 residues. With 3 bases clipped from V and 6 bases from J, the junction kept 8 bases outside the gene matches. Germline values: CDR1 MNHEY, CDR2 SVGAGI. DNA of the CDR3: TGTGCCAGCAGTTATGGTACAGGGGAAGGTCAGCCCCAGCATTTT. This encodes CASSYGTGEGQPQHF.

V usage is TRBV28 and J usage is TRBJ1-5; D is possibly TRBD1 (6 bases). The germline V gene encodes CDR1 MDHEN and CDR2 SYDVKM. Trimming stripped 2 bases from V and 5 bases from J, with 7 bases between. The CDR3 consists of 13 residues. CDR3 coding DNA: TGTGCCAGCAGTTTACCAGGGGATCAGCCCCAGCATTTT. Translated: CASSLPGDQPQHF.

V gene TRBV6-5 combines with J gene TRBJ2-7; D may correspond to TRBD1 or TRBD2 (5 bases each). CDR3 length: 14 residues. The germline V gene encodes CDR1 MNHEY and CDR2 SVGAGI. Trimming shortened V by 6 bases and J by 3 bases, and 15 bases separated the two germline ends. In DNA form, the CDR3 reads TGTGCCAGCAGACTACAGAGGGACCTCTACGAGCAGTACTTC. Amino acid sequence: CASRLQRDLYEQYF.

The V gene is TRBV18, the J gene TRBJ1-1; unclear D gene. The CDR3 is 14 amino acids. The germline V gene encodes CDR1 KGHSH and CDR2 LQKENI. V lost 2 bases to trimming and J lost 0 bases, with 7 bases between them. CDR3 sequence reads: CASSPRTVNTEAFF. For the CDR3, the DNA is TGTGCCAGCTCACCAAGGACGGTGAACACTGAAGCTTTCTTT.

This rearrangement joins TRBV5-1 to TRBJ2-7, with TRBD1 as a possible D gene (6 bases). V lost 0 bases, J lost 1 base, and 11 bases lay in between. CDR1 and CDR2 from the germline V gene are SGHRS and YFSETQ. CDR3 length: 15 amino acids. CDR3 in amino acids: CASSLAGGQSYEQYF. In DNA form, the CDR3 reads TGCGCCAGCAGCTTGGCCGGAGGACAGTCCTACGAGCAGTACTTC.

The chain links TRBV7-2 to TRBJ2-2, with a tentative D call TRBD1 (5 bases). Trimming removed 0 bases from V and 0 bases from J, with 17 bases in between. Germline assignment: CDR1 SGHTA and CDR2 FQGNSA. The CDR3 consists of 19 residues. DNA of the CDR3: TGTGCCAGCAGCTTAGCGCGGCAGGGTAACATCGCGAACACCGGGGAGCTGTTTTTT. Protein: CASSLARQGNIANTGELFF.

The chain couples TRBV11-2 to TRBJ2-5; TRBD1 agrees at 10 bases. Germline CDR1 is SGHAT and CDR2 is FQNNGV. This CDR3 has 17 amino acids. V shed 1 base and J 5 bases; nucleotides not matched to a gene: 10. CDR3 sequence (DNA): TGTGCCAGCAGCTTAGTAGACAGGGGGCATTTCGGGGAGACCCAGTACTTC. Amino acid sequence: CASSLVDRGHFGETQYF.

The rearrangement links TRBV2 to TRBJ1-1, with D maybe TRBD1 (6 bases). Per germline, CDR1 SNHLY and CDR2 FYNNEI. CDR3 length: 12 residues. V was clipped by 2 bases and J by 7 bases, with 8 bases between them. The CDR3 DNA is TGTGCCAGCAGTGAATGGACAGTTGAAGCTTTCTTT. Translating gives CASSEWTVEAFF.